This T cell receptor (beta chain) was sequenced in a study of shared clonotypes between healthy human individuals. Source study methods: ImmunoSEQ junction-only sequences lacked quality scores, so their filtering differed. TCRdb's table, derived via immunoSEQ multiplex PCR, lists solely in-frame clones and lacks some. Clone size and the V and J calls come from that table; the DNA yielded D and trimming. This sample yields approximately 1,500,000 clones, of which roughly 96% are seen a single time; approximately 1% belongs to the top ten. The CDR3 spans 16 residues. Trimming took off 2 bases at V and 5 bases at J, with 18 bases between the two ends. CDR1 KGHSH and CDR2 LQKENI come from the germline V gene.

The TCR originated in a young man in good health. Sequenced: naive CD4+ T cells sorted from blood. The subset here: CD45RA+ positively selected. V usage is TRBV18 and J usage is TRBJ1-2; D is possibly TRBD1 (6 bases). The CDR3 protein is CASSPKAQGWVYGYTF. The CDR3 DNA is TGTGCCAGCTCACCAAAGGCCCAGGGGTGGGTGTATGGCTACACCTTC.